Following are 22 T cell receptor beta chains from one sample sequenced in a study of cytomegalovirus exposure and HLA in healthy donors (dated by TCRdb to about 2017). Preparation of the library involved the immunoSEQ multiplex PCR assay. The immuneACCESS repertoire file appears here via TCRdb, limited to in-frame rearrangements. These files lack a portion of the clones; in checked studies, under half of the deficit traces to unresolved V genes, and the cause of the others is not known. For this sample there are approximately 160,000 clones; 75% to 90% appear just once. 2% to 2.5% of the sample is held by the ten biggest clonotypes. Source material: PBMCs. These receptors were taken from a woman younger than 30 in good health and CMV-seronegative.

The chain has TRBV2 and TRBJ1-4; D is ambiguous. Germline loops: CDR1 SNHLY, CDR2 FYNNEI. This CDR3 contains 14 residues. The V and J ends lost 5 bases and 8 bases respectively, with 15 bases between them. The CDR3 DNA follows: TGTGCCAGCAGTATCAGTGCCCCGGGGGAAAAACTGTTTTTT. It translates to CASSISAPGEKLFF.

V and J are TRBV5-4 and TRBJ2-7, with D possibly matching TRBD2 (5 bases). The CDR3 consists of 16 residues. Trimming pared 0 bases from V and 0 bases from J, leaving 13 bases between. CDR1 SGHNT and CDR2 YYREEE come from the germline V gene (reference sequence). This CDR3 is CASSLASHTSSYEQYF. CDR3 DNA sequence: TGTGCCAGCAGCTTGGCGTCACATACTAGCTCCTACGAGCAGTACTTC.

The V and J genes are TRBV5-4 and TRBJ1-1, with D maybe TRBD1 (6 bases). V dropped 2 bases and J dropped 4 bases, with 9 bases sitting between them. The CDR3 sequence is 13 residues long. Germline CDR1 is SGHNT and CDR2 is YYREEE (reference sequence). The CDR3: CASSFRGGTEAFF. Here the CDR3 DNA reads TGTGCCAGCAGCTTTAGAGGGGGCACTGAAGCTTTCTTT.

The chain has TRBV27 and TRBJ2-2; 7 bases match TRBD2. Trimming at V came to 5 bases and at J to 2 bases, leaving 5 bases not matched to a gene. The CDR3 totals 15 residues. CDR1 is MNHEY, CDR2 SMNVEV, per germline (reference sequence). CDR3 nucleotides: TGTGCCAGCAGTACGGGACTATTAAACACCGGGGAGCTGTTTTTT. Residues: CASSTGLLNTGELFF.

This clone occurred once. The chain employs TRBV5-1 and TRBJ1-2, with 12 bases identical to TRBD1. Germline V gene sequence: CDR1 SGHRS, CDR2 YFSETQ. The CDR3 runs to 13 residues. Trimming removed 0 bases from V and 12 bases from J; junction bases left unmatched: 3. The CDR3 DNA sequence: TGCGCCAGCAGCTTGGTGGGGACAGGGGGCCACACCTTC. Its protein is CASSLVGTGGHTF.

The gene calls are TRBV18 and TRBJ1-1; D gene unclear. This CDR3 is 16 amino acids long. The germline CDR1 and CDR2 sequences are KGHSH and LQKENI. The germline V and J ends were trimmed by 6 bases and 3 bases, with 20 bases remaining between them. The CDR3 region is CASSPPRPTSDTEAFF. CDR3 nucleotides: TGTGCCAGCTCCCCCCCTCGTCCGACTTCGGACACTGAAGCTTTCTTT.

The J gene is TRBJ2-2, the V gene TRBV4-3; 8 bases align to TRBD1. This CDR3 contains 18 residues. Losses at the gene ends were 0 bases for V and 7 bases for J; bases not matched to a gene: 13. Germline V CDR1 and CDR2: LGHNA, YSLEER. CDR3 DNA sequence: TGCGCCAGCAGCCAAGATCTCGGACAGGGTTTTCTAGGCGGGGAGCTGTTTTTT. It is translated as CASSQDLGQGFLGGELFF.

This clone was observed a handful of times. V usage is TRBV5-6 and J usage is TRBJ2-5, with 10 nucleotides matching TRBD2. V was pared by 4 bases and J by 3 bases, with 9 bases of the junction left unmatched. Germline CDR1 reads SGHDT; CDR2 reads YYEEEE. The CDR3 sequence is 16 residues long. CDR3 sequence (DNA): TGTGCCAGCAGCGTGGGTTTAGCGGGGGGCAAAGAGACCCAGTACTTC. This encodes CASSVGLAGGKETQYF.

V gene TRBV9 combines with J gene TRBJ2-7; maybe TRBD2 (5 bases). V shed 3 bases and J shed 5 bases, with 12 bases lying between them. This CDR3 has 13 residues. CDR1 is SGDLS and CDR2 is YYNGEE in the germline V gene. CDR3 sequence reads: CASSANTRDEQYF. The CDR3 nucleotides are TGTGCCAGCAGCGCGAACACTAGAGACGAGCAGTACTTC.

The chain joins TRBV18 to TRBJ1-1, with TRBD1 as a possible D gene (5 bases). Trimming took 4 bases from V and 4 from J, leaving 10 bases between them. This CDR3 contains 13 residues. CDR1 and CDR2 (germline): KGHSH, LQKENI. CDR3 amino acids: CASSLDQGTEAFF. CDR3 DNA: TGTGCCAGCTCACTCGACCAGGGCACTGAAGCTTTCTTT. The complete variable domain, with remaining parts taken from reference TRBV18 and TRBJ1-1, reads NAGVMQNPRHLVRRRGQEARLRCSPMKGHSHVYWYRQLPEEGLKFMVYLQKENIIDESGMPKERFSAEFPKEGPSILRIQQVVRGDSAAYFCASSLDQGTEAFFGQGTRLTVV.

The chain employs TRBV5-1 and TRBJ1-6; D unresolved. Germline loops: CDR1 SGHRS, CDR2 YFSETQ. V dropped 6 bases and J dropped 2 bases, with 9 bases sitting between them. CDR3 size: 14 residues. This chain's CDR3 is CASKEEAYNSPLHF. The CDR3 nucleotides read TGCGCCAGCAAGGAAGAGGCCTATAATTCACCCCTCCACTTT.

CDR3 nucleotides: TGTGCCAGTAATGAGAGACTTAGCAATCAGCCCCAGCATTTT. It translates to CASNERLSNQPQHF. This chain joins TRBV19 and TRBJ1-5; D remains unclear. Germline assignment: CDR1 LNHDA and CDR2 SQIVND (reference sequence). This CDR3 has 14 residues. Trimming stripped 7 bases from V and 0 bases from J, with 10 bases between.

The chain couples TRBV7-2 to TRBJ2-7; TRBD1 matches 9 bases. Looked up from germline, CDR1 is SGHTA and CDR2 is FQGNSA. Trimming took 2 bases from V and 3 from J; bases not matched to a gene: 11. This CDR3 has 17 residues. The CDR3 nucleotides are TGTGCCAGCAGCTTAAAAACCGCGGACAGGGGTCTCTACGAGCAGTACTTC. Amino acid sequence: CASSLKTADRGLYEQYF.

Only one count was recorded for this clone. The chain recombines TRBV13 with TRBJ2-2, with 9 bases identical to TRBD1. The junction had 11 bases not matched to a gene; V was cut back by 8 bases and J by 4 bases. The CDR3 consists of 16 residues. CDR1 PRHDT and CDR2 FYEKMQ come from the germline V gene (reference sequence). CDR3 in amino acids: CASGNLETGGTGELFF. The DNA for the CDR3 is TGTGCCAGCGGGAATCTGGAGACAGGGGGCACCGGGGAGCTGTTTTTT. The variable domain in full, with the rest retrieved from reference TRBV13 and TRBJ2-2, is AAGVIQSPRHLIKEKRETATLKCYPIPRHDTVYWYQQGPGQDPQFLISFYEKMQSDKGSIPDRFSAQQFSDYHSELNMSSLELGDSALYFCASGNLETGGTGELFFGEGSRLTVL.

The CDR3 protein is CAISQGAERQPQHF. CDR3 DNA sequence: TGTGCCATCAGTCAGGGGGCCGAGAGACAGCCCCAGCATTTT. V is TRBV10-3 and J is TRBJ1-5, with 8 bases fitting TRBD1. The CDR3 runs to 14 residues. The V and J ends lost 5 bases and 7 bases, in that order; junction bases with no gene match: 7. CDR1 ENHRY and CDR2 SYGVKD come from the germline V gene.

The CDR3 spells CASSGGRLQEGTEAFF. The CDR3 DNA sequence: TGCGCCAGCAGCGGTGGCCGCTTACAGGAGGGCACTGAAGCTTTCTTT. The V gene is TRBV5-1, the J gene TRBJ1-1; a weak D match, TRBD1 (5 bases). The CDR3 has 16 residues. V dropped 4 bases and J dropped 4 bases, with 20 bases sitting between them. Germline-derived CDR1 and CDR2 are SGHRS and YFSETQ.

V is TRBV15 and J is TRBJ1-2; D remains ambiguous. The CDR3 is 13 amino acids. V shed 1 base and J shed 6 bases, with 9 bases lying between them. Germline assignment: CDR1 LNHNV and CDR2 YYDKDF (reference sequence). CDR3 residues: CATSRVLVHGYTF. For the CDR3, the DNA is TGTGCCACCAGCAGAGTTTTAGTCCATGGCTACACCTTC.

The chain joins TRBV4-3 to TRBJ2-2, with 8 bases matching TRBD1. The CDR3 is 17 residues long. The germline gives CDR1 LGHNA, CDR2 YSLEER. The V segment lost 1 base and the J segment 6 bases; nucleotides outside the gene matches: 10. CDR3 sequence reads: CASSQAPDREIAGELFF. In DNA form, the CDR3 reads TGCGCCAGCAGCCAAGCTCCGGACAGGGAAATAGCCGGGGAGCTGTTTTTT.

This clone was seen only a few times. V is TRBV5-1 and J is TRBJ2-7; D may be TRBD2 (6 bases). The CDR3 totals 16 residues. Germline values: CDR1 SGHRS, CDR2 YFSETQ. The ends were cut back, 0 bases at V and 2 bases at J, with 15 bases in the middle. The CDR3 bases are TGCGCCAGCAGCTTGGTTTTAGGCGGGATAGCCTACGAGCAGTACTTC. It codes for CASSLVLGGIAYEQYF.

This chain uses TRBV28 with TRBJ1-2; D uncertain. Trimming took off 2 bases at V and 8 bases at J, with 12 bases between the two ends. Germline V gives CDR1 MDHEN, CDR2 SYDVKM. There are 13 residues in the CDR3. The CDR3 is CASSLGLNWGYTF. The DNA for the CDR3 is TGTGCCAGCAGTTTAGGGCTAAACTGGGGCTACACCTTC.

V and J are TRBV4-3 and TRBJ2-1, with 7 bases aligning to TRBD1. The CDR3 has 15 residues. CDR1 and CDR2 (germline): LGHNA, YSLEER. V was clipped by 3 bases and J by 4 bases; unmatched bases: 6. This CDR3 reads CASSHRTGLYNEQFF. In DNA, the CDR3 is TGCGCCAGCAGCCACCGGACAGGCCTTTACAATGAGCAGTTCTTC.

The rearrangement joins TRBV15 to TRBJ2-7; 9 bases align to TRBD2. With 1 base clipped from V and 5 bases from J, the junction kept 9 bases outside the gene matches. The germline V gene encodes CDR1 LNHNV and CDR2 YYDKDF (reference sequence). The CDR3 length is 16 residues. In nucleotides, the CDR3 is TGTGCCACCAGCAGAGGGATTAGCGGGAGTCTCAACGAGCAGTACTTC. This encodes CATSRGISGSLNEQYF.